This T cell receptor beta chain was recorded in a study of blood T cell repertoires in COVID-19. Assay used: immunoSEQ multiplex PCR; TCRdb lists only in-frame clones, some missing. The table has over 85,000 clones, less than 85% seen once. Germline V gene sequence: CDR1 LGHNA, CDR2 YNFKEQ. The CDR3 length is 16 residues. Trimming removed 4 bases from V and 5 bases from J; junction bases left unmatched: 5. The J gene is TRBJ1-6, the V gene TRBV4-2, with 10 bases that match TRBD1. This TCR came from a woman of 80 years or more with acute or convalescent COVID-19. Material: peripheral blood. As DNA, the CDR3 is TGTGCCAGCAGCCCCGGGACAGGGGTTAATAATTCACCCCTCCACTTT. Translating it yields CASSPGTGVNNSPLHF.